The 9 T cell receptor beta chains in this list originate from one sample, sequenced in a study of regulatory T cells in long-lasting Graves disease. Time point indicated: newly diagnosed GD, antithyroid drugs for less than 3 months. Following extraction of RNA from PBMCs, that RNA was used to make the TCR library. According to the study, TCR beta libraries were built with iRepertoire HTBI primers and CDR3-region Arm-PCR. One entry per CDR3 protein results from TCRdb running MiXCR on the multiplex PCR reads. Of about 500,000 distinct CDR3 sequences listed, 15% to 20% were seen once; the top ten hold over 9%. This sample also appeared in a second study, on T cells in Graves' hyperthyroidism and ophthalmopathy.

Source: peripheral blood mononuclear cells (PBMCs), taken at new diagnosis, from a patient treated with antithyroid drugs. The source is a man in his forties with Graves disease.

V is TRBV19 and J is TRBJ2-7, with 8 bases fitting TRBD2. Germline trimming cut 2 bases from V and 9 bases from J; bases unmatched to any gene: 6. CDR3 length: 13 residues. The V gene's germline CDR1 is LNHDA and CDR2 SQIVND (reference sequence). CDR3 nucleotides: TGTGCCAGTAGTATAAACAGCGGGAGTGGGCAGTACTTC. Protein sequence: CASSINSGSGQYF.

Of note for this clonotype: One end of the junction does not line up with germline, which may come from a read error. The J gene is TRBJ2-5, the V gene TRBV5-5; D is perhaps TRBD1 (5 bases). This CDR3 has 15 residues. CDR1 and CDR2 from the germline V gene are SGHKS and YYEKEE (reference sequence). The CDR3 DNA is TGCGCCAGCAGCCAGAGAGCAGGGCGAGGAGAGACCCAGTACTTC. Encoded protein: CASSQRAGRGETQYF.

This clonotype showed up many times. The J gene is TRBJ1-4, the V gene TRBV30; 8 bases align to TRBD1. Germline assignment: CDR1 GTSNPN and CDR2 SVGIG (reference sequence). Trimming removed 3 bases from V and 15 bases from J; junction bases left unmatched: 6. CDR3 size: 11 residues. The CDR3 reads CAWSRTGQLFF. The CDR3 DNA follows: TGTGCCTGGAGCCGGACAGGGCAGTTGTTTTTT.

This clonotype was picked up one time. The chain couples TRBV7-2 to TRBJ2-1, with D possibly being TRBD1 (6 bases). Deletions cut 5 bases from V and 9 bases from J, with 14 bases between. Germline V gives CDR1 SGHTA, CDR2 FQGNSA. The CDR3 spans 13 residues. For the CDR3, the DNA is TGTGCCAGCAGCCCCAACAGGGACACTGAGCAGTTCTTC. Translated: CASSPNRDTEQFF. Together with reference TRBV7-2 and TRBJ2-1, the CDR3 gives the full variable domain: GAGVSQSPSNKVTEKGKDVELRCDPISGHTALYWYRQSLGQGLEFLIYFQGNSAPDKSGLPSDRFSAERTGGSVSTLTIQRTQQEDSAVYLCASSPNRDTEQFFGPGTRLTVL.

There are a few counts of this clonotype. The CDR3 here is CASSDVAATGELFF. For the CDR3, the DNA is TGTGCCAGCAGTGACGTTGCGGCCACCGGGGAGCTGTTTTTT. This chain connects TRBV6-4 to TRBJ2-2; no definite D call. Germline V gives CDR1 MRHNA, CDR2 SNTAGT. The V and J ends lost 2 bases and 4 bases respectively, with 8 bases between them. CDR3 size: 14 residues.

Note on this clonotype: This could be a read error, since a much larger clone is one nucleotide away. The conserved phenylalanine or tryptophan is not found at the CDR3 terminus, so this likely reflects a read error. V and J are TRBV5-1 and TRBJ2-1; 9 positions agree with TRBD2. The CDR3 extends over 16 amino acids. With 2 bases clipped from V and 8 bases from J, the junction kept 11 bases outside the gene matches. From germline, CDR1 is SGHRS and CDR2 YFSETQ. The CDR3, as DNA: TGCGCCAGCAGCTTCCGGCCAGGGACTAGCCCCCATGAGCAGTTCCTC. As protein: CASSFRPGTSPHEQFL.

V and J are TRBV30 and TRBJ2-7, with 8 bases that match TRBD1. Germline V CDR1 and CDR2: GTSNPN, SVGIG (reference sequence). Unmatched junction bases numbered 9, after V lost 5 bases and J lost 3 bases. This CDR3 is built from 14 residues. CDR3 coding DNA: TGTGCCTGGTCGTTGGACAGGGCGGACTACGAGCAGTACTTC. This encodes CAWSLDRADYEQYF.

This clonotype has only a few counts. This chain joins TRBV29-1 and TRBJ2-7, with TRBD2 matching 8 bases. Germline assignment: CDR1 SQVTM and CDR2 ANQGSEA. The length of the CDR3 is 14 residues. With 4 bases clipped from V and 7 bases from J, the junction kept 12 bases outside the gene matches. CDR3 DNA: TGCAGCGTTGTTGGTGGAGCGGGAGTAGGAGAGCAGTACTTC. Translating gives CSVVGGAGVGEQYF.

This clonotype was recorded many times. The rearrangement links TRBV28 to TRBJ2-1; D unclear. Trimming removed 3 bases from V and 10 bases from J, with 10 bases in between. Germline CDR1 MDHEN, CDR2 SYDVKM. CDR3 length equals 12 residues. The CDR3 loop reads CASSFPPPEQFF. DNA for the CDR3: TGTGCCAGCAGTTTCCCTCCCCCGGAGCAGTTCTTC.